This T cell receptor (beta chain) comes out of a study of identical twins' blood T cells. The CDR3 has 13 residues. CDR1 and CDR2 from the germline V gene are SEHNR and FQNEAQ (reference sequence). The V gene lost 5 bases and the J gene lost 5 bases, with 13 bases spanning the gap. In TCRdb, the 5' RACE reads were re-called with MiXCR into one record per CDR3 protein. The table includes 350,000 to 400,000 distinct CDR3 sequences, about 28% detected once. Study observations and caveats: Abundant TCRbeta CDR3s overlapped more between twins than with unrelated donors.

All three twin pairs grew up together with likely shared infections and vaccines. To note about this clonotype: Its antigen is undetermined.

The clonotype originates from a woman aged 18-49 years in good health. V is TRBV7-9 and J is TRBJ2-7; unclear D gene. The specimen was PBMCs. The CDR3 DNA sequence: TGTGCCAGCAGCCCCCCGGGTTTGGACGAGCAGTACTTC. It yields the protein CASSPPGLDEQYF.